These 9 T cell receptor beta chains originate from one sample sequenced in a study of graft-versus-host responses after intestinal transplantation. The antigens of these receptors remain unknown. Profiling relied on immunoSEQ multiplex PCR, and the TCRdb table lists in-frame clones only, not all of them. The sample consists of more than 80,000 clones, 88% of them appearing once. Here the sequenced sample was unstimulated CD4+ T cells sorted from spleen or lymph node cells, taken before transplant. These receptors came from a human donor who was the organ donor for an intestinal transplant.

This clone was counted only a few times. The genes are TRBV7-3 and TRBJ2-1, with 8 bases fitting TRBD2. V lost 2 bases, J lost 6 bases, and 3 bases stayed unmatched. Per the germline V gene, CDR1 is SGHTA and CDR2 is FQGTGA. This CDR3 has 14 residues. The CDR3 reads CASSLGTRFNEQFF. CDR3 coding DNA: TGTGCCAGCAGCTTAGGGACTAGGTTCAATGAGCAGTTCTTC. Together with reference TRBV7-3 and TRBJ2-1, the CDR3 gives the full variable domain: GAGVSQTPSNKVTEKGKYVELRCDPISGHTALYWYRQSLGQGPEFLIYFQGTGAADDSGLPNDRFFAVRPEGSVSTLKIQRTERGDSAVYLCASSLGTRFNEQFFGPGTRLTVL.

The chain uses TRBV6-5 and TRBJ1-2; D call uncertain. Germline CDR1 is MNHEY and CDR2 is SVGAGI. The CDR3 has 12 amino acids. V gave up 5 bases and J gave up 5 bases, with 9 bases separating them. CDR3 sequence reads: CASSERQYGYTF. DNA of the CDR3: TGTGCCAGCAGTGAGAGGCAGTATGGCTACACCTTC.

CDR3 DNA: TGTGCCAGCAGTGAAGCCCCCTTTCAGTACTTC. This translates into CASSEAPFQYF. The V and J genes are TRBV2 and TRBJ2-4; no clear D gene. The CDR3 contains 11 residues. V lost 0 bases and J lost 11, with 5 bases in between. From germline, CDR1 is SNHLY and CDR2 FYNNEI.

V gene TRBV19 combines with J gene TRBJ2-6; 7 bases map to TRBD2. Germline V gene data show CDR1 as LNHDA and CDR2 as SQIVND (reference sequence). The CDR3 spans 15 residues. The V and J ends lost 8 bases and 0 bases, in that order; junction bases with no gene match: 4. The CDR3, as DNA: TGTGCCAGTGGGGGGGTTCACTCTGGGGCCAACGTCCTGACTTTC. It yields the protein CASGGVHSGANVLTF. Full variable domain (rest looked up from reference TRBV19 and TRBJ2-6): DGGITQSPKYLFRKEGQNVTLSCEQNLNHDAMYWYRQDPGQGLRLIYYSQIVNDFQKGDIAEGYSVSREKKESFPLTVTSAQKNPTAFYLCASGGVHSGANVLTFGAGSRLTVL.

This chain joins TRBV18 and TRBJ2-1, with 7 bases fitting TRBD1. Germline V gene data show CDR1 as KGHSH and CDR2 as LQKENI. The ends lost 6 bases at V and 2 bases at J; junction bases unmatched: 10. This CDR3 spans 16 amino acids. As DNA, the CDR3 is TGTGCCAGCTCTCCATCTCGACAGGGTACCTACAATGAGCAGTTCTTC. Translation: CASSPSRQGTYNEQFF.

V is TRBV29-1 and J is TRBJ2-3, with 8 nucleotides matching TRBD2. Trimming removed 4 bases from V and 6 bases from J; junction bases left unmatched: 9. The CDR3 extends over 14 amino acids. Germline CDR1 reads SQVTM; CDR2 reads ANQGSEA. The CDR3, as DNA: TGCAGCGTTGTTGCCAGCGGGAGATCCGATACGCAGTATTTT. Its protein product is CSVVASGRSDTQYF.

The V call is TRBV5-1, the J call TRBJ2-1; TRBD1 aligns across 9 bases. Germline V gives CDR1 SGHRS, CDR2 YFSETQ. V shed 6 bases and J 2 bases; nucleotides not matched to a gene: 3. The CDR3 has 14 residues. CDR3 nucleotide sequence: TGCGCCAGCACCCGGACAGGGGCCTACAATGAGCAGTTCTTC. It translates to CASTRTGAYNEQFF. The full variable domain, in which reference TRBV5-1 and TRBJ2-1 provide the parts outside the CDR3, is KAGVTQTPRYLIKTRGQQVTLSCSPISGHRSVSWYQQTPGQGLQFLFEYFSETQRNKGNFPGRFSGRQFSNSRSEMNVSTLELGDSALYLCASTRTGAYNEQFFGPGTRLTVL.

The genes are TRBV2 and TRBJ2-7, with TRBD2 matching 9 bases. CDR1 SNHLY and CDR2 FYNNEI come from the germline V gene. Losses at the gene ends were 5 bases for V and 3 bases for J; bases not matched to a gene: 8. This CDR3 has 15 amino acids. CDR3 amino acids: CASSPGSGGNYEQYF. CDR3 DNA sequence: TGTGCCAGCAGTCCCGGTAGCGGGGGAAACTACGAGCAGTACTTC.

This sequence joins TRBV4-3 and TRBJ2-7; TRBD2 agrees at 11 bases. There are 17 residues in the CDR3. Germline V gives CDR1 LGHNA, CDR2 YSLEER. V gave up 1 base and J gave up 2 bases; unmatched junction bases: 7. CDR3 amino acids: CASSQGLGTSGPYEQYF. CDR3 nucleotides: TGCGCCAGCAGCCAAGGTCTGGGGACTAGCGGACCCTACGAGCAGTACTTC.